This T cell receptor (beta chain) was found in a study of shared clonotypes between healthy human individuals. Remarks on this clone: Other nucleotide sequences from this sample produce the same CDR3.

TCRdb's table, derived via immunoSEQ multiplex PCR, lists solely in-frame clones and lacks some. The sample has fewer than 3 million clones; around 92% are singletons. The sequenced material came from naive CD4+ T cells from PBMCs. Subset meaning: CD45RA+ positively selected. This receptor was taken from a young man in good health. Some clones in this sample may be carry-over from other donors' samples.

CDR3 in amino acids: CASSLEVGTEAFF. As DNA, the CDR3 is TGCGCCAGCAGCTTGGAGGTAGGGACTGAAGCTTTCTTT. The chain employs TRBV5-1 and TRBJ1-1; D is uncertain. V dropped 0 bases and J dropped 5 bases, with 8 bases sitting between them. Germline-derived CDR1 and CDR2 are SGHRS and YFSETQ. This CDR3 comprises 13 residues.